This T cell receptor (beta chain) was identified during a study of cytomegalovirus exposure and HLA in healthy donors. PCR was performed using 60 Vbeta and 13 Jbeta primers. Data came from immunoSEQ multiplex PCR; TCRdb stores just in-frame clones and leaves some out. The data show 150,000 to 200,000 clones, around 75% seen once. CDR3 length: 14 residues. The germline V gene has CDR1 SGHRS and CDR2 YFSETQ. The V segment lost 8 bases and the J segment 5 bases; nucleotides outside the gene matches: 8. This clone has a handful of counts. The V call is TRBV5-1, the J call TRBJ1-2, with 11 bases aligning to TRBD1. The sequence derives from a male donor in good health and CMV-seronegative. Source material: PBMCs. The DNA of the CDR3 is TGCGCCAGGAAGGGACAGGGGGTAGCTTATGGCTACACCTTC. Its translation: CARKGQGVAYGYTF.